Listed here is a single T cell receptor (beta chain). Antigen: not known. This sample was taken from a study of shared clonotypes between healthy human individuals. Study-wide findings and caveats: Lower generation probabilities were found for non-shared clonotypes than for those shared by all four donors. The rarefaction results pointed to incomplete sorted-subset sequencing despite large depth.

The CDR3 has 16 residues. The V gene end was trimmed by 4 bases and the J gene end by 6 bases; junction bases not matched to a gene: 12. From germline, CDR1 is SGHRS and CDR2 YFSETQ. Terminally differentiated effector memory CD45RA+ cells were left out of the naive CD8 fraction, which was CD45RO-negative and positively selected for CCR7. Some 29,000 T cell genomes (about 210 ng DNA) went into each sorted-subset replicate. In the source study's methods: From ImmunoSEQ came sequences covering only the junction and carrying no quality scores, so filtering differed. Repertoires were generated with immunoSEQ multiplex PCR, while TCRdb's copy carries only in-frame clones and drops some. D and trimming were read from the DNA, whereas the V and J calls and clone size are those reported in that table. The sample has nearly 2 million clones, less than 95% seen once.

The chain is built from TRBV5-1 and TRBJ2-7, with 11 bases that match TRBD2. The clonotype originates from a man aged 18 to 30 in good health. Sequencing was carried out using naive CD8+ T cells sorted from blood. CDR3 in amino acids: CASSPGLAGGVGEQYF. Here the CDR3 DNA reads TGCGCCAGCAGCCCAGGACTAGCGGGCGGTGTGGGCGAGCAGTACTTC. The full variable domain, completed using reference TRBV5-1 and TRBJ2-7, is KAGVTQTPRYLIKTRGQQVTLSCSPISGHRSVSWYQQTPGQGLQFLFEYFSETQRNKGNFPGRFSGRQFSNSRSEMNVSTLELGDSALYLCASSPGLAGGVGEQYFGPGTRLTVT.